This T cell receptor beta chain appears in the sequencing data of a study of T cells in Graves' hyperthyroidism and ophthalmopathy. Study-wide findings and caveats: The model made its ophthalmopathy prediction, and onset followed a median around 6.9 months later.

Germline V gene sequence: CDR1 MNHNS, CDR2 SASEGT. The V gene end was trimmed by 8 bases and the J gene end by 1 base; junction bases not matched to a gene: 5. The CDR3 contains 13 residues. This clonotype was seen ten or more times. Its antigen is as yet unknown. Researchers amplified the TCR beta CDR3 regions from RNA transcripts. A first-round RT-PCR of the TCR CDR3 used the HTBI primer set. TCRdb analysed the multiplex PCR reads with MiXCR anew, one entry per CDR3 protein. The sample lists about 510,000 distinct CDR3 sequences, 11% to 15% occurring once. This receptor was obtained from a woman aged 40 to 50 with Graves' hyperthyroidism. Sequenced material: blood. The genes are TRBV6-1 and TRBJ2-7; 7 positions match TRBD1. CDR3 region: CASGTERSYEQYF. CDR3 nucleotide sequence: TGTGCCAGCGGGACAGAACGGTCCTACGAGCAGTACTTC.